The TCR beta chain under discussion was sequenced for a study of identical twins. The CDR3 has 16 residues. V gave up 3 bases and J gave up 2 bases; unmatched junction bases: 9. CDR1 and CDR2 (germline): SGHRS, YFSETQ. Study outcomes and limitations: Those out-of-frame alpha sequences shared by twins showed an excess of low generation probability. Zero-insertion findings could be partly confounded by invariant cells (MAIT and iNKT cells). There were fewer insertions in abundant cord blood beta clonotypes, but memory repertoires showed no such pattern.

This clonotype was picked up many times. Its antigen remains unknown. A universal primer site arose from template switching, and cDNA bore unique molecular identifiers. A single record per CDR3 protein comes from TCRdb applying MiXCR to the 5' RACE reads. The repertoire has about 690,000 distinct CDR3 sequences, roughly 6% of them found once; the top ten carry about 1.8%. This chain joins TRBV5-1 and TRBJ2-3; 7 nucleotides agree with TRBD2. The sample comprised naive T cells sorted from blood. This clonotype was sampled from a man in his late teens or twenties in good health. The CDR3 region is CASSSLGREVTDTQYF. Here the CDR3 DNA reads TGCGCCAGCAGCTCCTTGGGGAGGGAAGTCACAGATACGCAGTATTTT.